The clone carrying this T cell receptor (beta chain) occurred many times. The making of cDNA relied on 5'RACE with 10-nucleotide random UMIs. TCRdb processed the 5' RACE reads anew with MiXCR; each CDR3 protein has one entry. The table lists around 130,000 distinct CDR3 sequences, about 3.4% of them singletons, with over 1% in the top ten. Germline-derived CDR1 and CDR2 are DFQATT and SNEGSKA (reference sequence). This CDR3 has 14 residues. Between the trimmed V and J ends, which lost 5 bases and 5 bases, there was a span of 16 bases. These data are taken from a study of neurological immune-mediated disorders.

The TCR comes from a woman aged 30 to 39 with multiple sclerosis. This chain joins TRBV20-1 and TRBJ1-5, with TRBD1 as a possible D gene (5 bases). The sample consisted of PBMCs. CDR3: CSAVRDAGHQPQHF. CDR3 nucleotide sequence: TGCAGTGCTGTGAGGGACGCTGGGCATCAGCCCCAGCATTTT.